This entry concerns a single T cell receptor beta chain. Measured with immunoSEQ multiplex PCR; TCRdb has only the in-frame clones, and not every one. The repertoire holds approximately 70,000 clones, about nine tenths seen once, with roughly 0.7% in the top ten. Germline loops: CDR1 KGHSH, CDR2 LQKENI. The CDR3 runs to 16 residues. V lost 0 bases, J lost 8 bases, and 11 bases stayed unmatched. The sample is drawn from a study of T cell changes during pregnancy in multiple sclerosis. The sequence was obtained from a female donor in good health, enrolled as a control in a pregnancy study. This rearrangement joins TRBV18 to TRBJ1-2; 8 positions match TRBD1. This material consisted of peripheral blood, taken in the third trimester of pregnancy. CDR3 protein: CASSPPSLRGLGGYTF. The CDR3, as DNA: TGTGCCAGCTCACCACCGAGCCTCAGGGGGCTAGGGGGCTACACCTTC.